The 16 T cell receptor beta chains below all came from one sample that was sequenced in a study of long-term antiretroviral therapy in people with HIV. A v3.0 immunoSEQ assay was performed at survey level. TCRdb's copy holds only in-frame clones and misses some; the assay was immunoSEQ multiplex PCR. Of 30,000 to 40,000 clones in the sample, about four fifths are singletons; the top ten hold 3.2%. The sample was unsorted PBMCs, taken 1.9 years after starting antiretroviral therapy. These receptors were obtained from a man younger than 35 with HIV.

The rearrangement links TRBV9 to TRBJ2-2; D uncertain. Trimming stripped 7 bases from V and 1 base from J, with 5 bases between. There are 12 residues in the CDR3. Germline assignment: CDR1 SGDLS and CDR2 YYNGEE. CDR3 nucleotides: TGTGCCAGCTGGGGGAACACCGGGGAGCTGTTTTTT. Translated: CASWGNTGELFF.

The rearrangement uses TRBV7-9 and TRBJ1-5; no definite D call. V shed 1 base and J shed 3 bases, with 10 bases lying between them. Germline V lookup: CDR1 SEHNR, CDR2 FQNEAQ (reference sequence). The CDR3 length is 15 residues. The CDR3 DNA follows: TGTGCCAGCAGCTTAGGGAGCAGCTCCAATCAGCCCCAGCATTTT. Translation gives CASSLGSSSNQPQHF. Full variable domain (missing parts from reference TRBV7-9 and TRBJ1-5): DTGVSQNPRHKITKRGQNVTFRCDPISEHNRLYWYRQTLGQGPEFLTYFQNEAQLEKSRLLSDRFSAERPKGSFSTLEIQRTEQGDSAMYLCASSLGSSSNQPQHFGDGTRLSIL.

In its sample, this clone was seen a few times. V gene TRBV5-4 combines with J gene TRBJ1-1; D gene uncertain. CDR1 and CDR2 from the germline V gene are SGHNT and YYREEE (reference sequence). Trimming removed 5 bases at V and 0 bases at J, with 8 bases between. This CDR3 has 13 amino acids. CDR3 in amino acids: CASRSQVNTEAFF. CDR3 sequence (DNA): TGTGCCAGCAGGTCTCAGGTGAACACTGAAGCTTTCTTT. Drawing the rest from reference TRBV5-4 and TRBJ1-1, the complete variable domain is ETGVTQSPTHLIKTRGQQVTLRCSSQSGHNTVSWYQQALGQGPQFIFQYYREEENGRGNFPPRFSGLQFPNYSSELNVNALELDDSALYLCASRSQVNTEAFFGQGTRLTVV.

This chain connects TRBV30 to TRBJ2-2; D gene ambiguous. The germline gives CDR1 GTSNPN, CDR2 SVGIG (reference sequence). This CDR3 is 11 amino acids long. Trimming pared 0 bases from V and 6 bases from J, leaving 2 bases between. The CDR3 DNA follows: TGTGCCTGGAGTGTATCCGGGGAGCTGTTTTTT. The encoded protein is CAWSVSGELFF.

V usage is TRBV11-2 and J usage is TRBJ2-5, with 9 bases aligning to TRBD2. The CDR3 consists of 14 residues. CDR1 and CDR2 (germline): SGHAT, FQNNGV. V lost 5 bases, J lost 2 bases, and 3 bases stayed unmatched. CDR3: CASSRAGGQETQYF. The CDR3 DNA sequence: TGTGCCAGCAGCAGAGCGGGGGGACAAGAGACCCAGTACTTC.

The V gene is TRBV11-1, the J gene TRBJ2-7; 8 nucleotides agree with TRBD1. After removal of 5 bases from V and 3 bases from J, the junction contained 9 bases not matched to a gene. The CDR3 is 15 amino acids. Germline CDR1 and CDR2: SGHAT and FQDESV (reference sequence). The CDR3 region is CASSHDGQGIYEQYV. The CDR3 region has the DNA TGTGCCAGCAGCCACGACGGACAGGGCATCTACGAGCAGTACGTC.

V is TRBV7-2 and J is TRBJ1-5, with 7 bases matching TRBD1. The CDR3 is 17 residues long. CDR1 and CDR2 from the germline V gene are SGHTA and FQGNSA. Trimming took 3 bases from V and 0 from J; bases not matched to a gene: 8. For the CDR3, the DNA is TGTGCCAGCAGCTTCACAGGGGAAATTTATAGCAATCAGCCCCAGCATTTT. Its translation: CASSFTGEIYSNQPQHF.

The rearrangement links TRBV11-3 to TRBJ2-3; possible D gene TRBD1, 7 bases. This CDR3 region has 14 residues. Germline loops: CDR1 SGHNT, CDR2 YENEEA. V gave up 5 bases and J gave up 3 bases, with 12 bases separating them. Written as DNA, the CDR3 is TGTGCCAGCAGCACCAGGGGGGAAACAGATACGCAGTATTTT. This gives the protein CASSTRGETDTQYF.

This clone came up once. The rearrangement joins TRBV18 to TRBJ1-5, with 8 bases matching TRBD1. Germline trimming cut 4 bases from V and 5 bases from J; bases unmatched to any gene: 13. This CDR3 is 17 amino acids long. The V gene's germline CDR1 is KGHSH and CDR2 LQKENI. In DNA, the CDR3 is TGTGCCAGCTCACAACTCGGACAGGGCGCAGAATATCAGCCCCAGCATTTT. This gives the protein CASSQLGQGAEYQPQHF.

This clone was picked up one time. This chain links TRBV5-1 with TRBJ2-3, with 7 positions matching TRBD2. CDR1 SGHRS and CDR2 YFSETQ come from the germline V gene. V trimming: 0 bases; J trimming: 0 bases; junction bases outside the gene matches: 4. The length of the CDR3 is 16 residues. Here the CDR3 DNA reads TGCGCCAGCAGCTTGGTGGCTAGCGGAAGCACAGATACGCAGTATTTT. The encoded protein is CASSLVASGSTDTQYF.

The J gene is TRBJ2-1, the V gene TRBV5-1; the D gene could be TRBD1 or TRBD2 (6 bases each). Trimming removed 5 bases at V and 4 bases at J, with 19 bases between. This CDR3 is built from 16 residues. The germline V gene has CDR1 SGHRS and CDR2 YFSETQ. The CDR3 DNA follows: TGCGCCAGCAGAGCTTCTTGGGGGGCGGAGTACAATGAGCAGTTCTTC. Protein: CASRASWGAEYNEQFF.

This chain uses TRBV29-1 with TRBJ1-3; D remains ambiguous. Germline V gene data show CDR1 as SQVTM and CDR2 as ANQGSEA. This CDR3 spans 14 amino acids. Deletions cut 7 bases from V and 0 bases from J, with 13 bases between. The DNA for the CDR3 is TGCAGCGCCACGGACGTGAGCTCTGGAAACACCATATATTTT. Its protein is CSATDVSSGNTIYF.

CDR3 sequence (DNA): TGTGCCAGCAGCTTAGTGGGCGGCGGGGAGCTGTTTTTT. Its translation is CASSLVGGGELFF. This chain links TRBV7-3 with TRBJ2-2; D unresolved. With 2 bases removed from V and 7 bases from J, the gap between germline ends came to 8 bases. This CDR3 has 13 amino acids. Germline V gene sequence: CDR1 SGHTA, CDR2 FQGTGA. Using reference TRBV7-3 and TRBJ2-2 for the parts outside the CDR3, the full variable domain is GAGVSQTPSNKVTEKGKYVELRCDPISGHTALYWYRQSLGQGPEFLIYFQGTGAADDSGLPNDRFFAVRPEGSVSTLKIQRTERGDSAVYLCASSLVGGGELFFGEGSRLTVL.

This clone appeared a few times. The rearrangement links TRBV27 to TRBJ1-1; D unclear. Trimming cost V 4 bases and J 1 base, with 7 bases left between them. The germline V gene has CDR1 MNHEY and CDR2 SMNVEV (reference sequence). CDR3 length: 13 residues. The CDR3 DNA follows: TGTGCCAGCAGTTCCTACAGGAACACTGAAGCTTTCTTT. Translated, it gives CASSSYRNTEAFF.

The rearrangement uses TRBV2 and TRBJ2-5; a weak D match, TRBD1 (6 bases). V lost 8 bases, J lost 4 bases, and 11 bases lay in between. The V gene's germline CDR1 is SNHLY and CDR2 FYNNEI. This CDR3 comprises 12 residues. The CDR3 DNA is TGTGCCAGCCAGGACAGTGGAGAGACCCAGTACTTC. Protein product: CASQDSGETQYF.

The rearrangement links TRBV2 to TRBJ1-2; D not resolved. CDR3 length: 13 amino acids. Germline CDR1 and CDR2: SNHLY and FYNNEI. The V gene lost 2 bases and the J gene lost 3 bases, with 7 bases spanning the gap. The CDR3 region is CASSEWEDYGYTF. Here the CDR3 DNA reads TGTGCCAGCAGTGAATGGGAAGACTATGGCTACACCTTC. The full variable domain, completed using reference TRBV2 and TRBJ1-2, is EPEVTQTPSHQVTQMGQEVILRCVPISNHLYFYWYRQILGQKVEFLVSFYNNEISEKSEIFDDQFSVERPDGSNFTLKIRSTKLEDSAMYFCASSEWEDYGYTFGSGTRLTVV.